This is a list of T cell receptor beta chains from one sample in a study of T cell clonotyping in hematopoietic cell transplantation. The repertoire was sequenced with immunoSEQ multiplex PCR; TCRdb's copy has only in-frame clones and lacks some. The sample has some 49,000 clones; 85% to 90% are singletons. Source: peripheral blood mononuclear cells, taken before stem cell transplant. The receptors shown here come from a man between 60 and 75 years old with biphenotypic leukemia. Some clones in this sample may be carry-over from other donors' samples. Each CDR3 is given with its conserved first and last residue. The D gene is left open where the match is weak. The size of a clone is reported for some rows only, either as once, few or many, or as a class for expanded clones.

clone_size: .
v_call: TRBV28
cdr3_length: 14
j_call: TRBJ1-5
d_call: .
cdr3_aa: CASSSQGFNQPQHF
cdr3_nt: TGTGCCAGCAGTTCCCAGGGGTTCAATCAGCCCCAGCATTTT

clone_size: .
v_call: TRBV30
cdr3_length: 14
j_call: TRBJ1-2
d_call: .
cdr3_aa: CAWSSDRPGYGYTF
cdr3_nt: TGTGCCTGGAGTTCAGACAGACCTGGCTATGGCTACACCTTC

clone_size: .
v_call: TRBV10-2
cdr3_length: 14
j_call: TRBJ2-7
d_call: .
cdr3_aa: CASSDDHFSYEQYF
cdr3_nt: TGCGCCAGCAGTGATGACCACTTCTCCTACGAGCAGTACTTC

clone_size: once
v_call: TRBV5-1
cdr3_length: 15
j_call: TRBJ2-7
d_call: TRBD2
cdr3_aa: CASSLLAGVVDEQYF
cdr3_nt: TGCGCCAGCTCTTTGCTAGCGGGAGTTGTCGACGAGCAGTACTTC

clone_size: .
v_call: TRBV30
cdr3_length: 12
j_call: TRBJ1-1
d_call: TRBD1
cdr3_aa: CAWRGQAPEAFF
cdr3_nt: TGTGCCTGGAGGGGACAGGCCCCTGAAGCTTTCTTT

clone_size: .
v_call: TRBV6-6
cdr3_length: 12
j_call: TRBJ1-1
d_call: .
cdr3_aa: CASSGSLTEAFF
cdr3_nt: TGTGCCAGCAGTGGCTCTCTCACTGAAGCTTTCTTT

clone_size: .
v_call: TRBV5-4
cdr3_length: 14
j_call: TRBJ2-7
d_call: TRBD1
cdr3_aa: CASRPDRGTYEQYF
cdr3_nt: TGTGCCAGCAGGCCGGACAGGGGAACCTACGAGCAGTACTTC

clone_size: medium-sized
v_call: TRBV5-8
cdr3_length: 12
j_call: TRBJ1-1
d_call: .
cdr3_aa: CASSLVDTEAFF
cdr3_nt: TGTGCCAGCAGCTTGGTGGACACTGAAGCTTTCTTT

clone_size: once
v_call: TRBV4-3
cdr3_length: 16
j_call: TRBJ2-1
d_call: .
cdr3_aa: CASSPTLASPYNEQFF
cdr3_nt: TGCGCCAGCAGCCCAACCCTAGCGTCCCCCTACAATGAGCAGTTCTTC

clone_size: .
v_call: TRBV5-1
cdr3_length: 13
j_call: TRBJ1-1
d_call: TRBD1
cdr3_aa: CASSLTGAAEAFF
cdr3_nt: TGCGCCAGCAGCCTTACAGGGGCCGCTGAAGCTTTCTTT

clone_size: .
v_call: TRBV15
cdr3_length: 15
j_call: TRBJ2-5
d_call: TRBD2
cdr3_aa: CATSRTTSGQETQYF
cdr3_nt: TGTGCCACCAGCCGGACTACTAGCGGCCAAGAGACCCAGTACTTC

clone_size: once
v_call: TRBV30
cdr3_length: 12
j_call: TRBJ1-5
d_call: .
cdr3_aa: CAWSERFQPQHF
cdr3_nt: TGTGCCTGGAGTGAGAGGTTTCAGCCCCAGCATTTT

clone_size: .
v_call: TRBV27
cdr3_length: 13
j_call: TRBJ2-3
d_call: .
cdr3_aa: CASSLQSTDTQYF
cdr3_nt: TGTGCCAGCAGTTTGCAGTCCACAGATACGCAGTATTTT

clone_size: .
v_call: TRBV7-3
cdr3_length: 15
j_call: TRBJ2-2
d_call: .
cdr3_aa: CASASPDRYTGELFF
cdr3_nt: TGTGCCAGCGCCTCTCCGGACCGCTACACCGGGGAGCTGTTTTTT

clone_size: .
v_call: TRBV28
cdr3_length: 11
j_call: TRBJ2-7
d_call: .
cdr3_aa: CASRGGYEQYF
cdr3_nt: TGTGCCAGCAGGGGGGGCTACGAGCAGTACTTC

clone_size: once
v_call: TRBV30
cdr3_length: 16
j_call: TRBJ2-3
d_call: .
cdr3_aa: CAWSVSWEISTDTQYF
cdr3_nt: TGTGCCTGGAGTGTATCCTGGGAGATTAGCACAGATACGCAGTATTTT

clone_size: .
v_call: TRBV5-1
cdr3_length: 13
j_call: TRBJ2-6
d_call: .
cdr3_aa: CASSLDEANVLTF
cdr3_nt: TGCGCCAGCAGCTTGGACGAGGCCAACGTCCTGACTTTC

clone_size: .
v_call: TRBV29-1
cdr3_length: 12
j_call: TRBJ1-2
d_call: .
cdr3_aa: CSVDVANYGYTF
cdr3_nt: TGCAGCGTTGACGTAGCTAACTATGGCTACACCTTC

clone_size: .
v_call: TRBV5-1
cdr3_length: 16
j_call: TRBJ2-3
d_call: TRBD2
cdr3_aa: CASRSGTSGDTDTQYF
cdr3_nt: TGCGCCAGCAGGTCCGGGACTAGCGGTGACACAGATACGCAGTATTTT

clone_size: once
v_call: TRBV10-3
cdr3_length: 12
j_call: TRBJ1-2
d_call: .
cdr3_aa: CAISAGEGGYTF
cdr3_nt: TGTGCCATCAGTGCAGGAGAGGGTGGCTACACCTTC

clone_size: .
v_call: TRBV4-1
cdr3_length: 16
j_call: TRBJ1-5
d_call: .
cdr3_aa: CASSQKTGYSNQPQHF
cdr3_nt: TGCGCCAGCAGCCAAAAGACAGGATATAGCAATCAGCCCCAGCATTTT

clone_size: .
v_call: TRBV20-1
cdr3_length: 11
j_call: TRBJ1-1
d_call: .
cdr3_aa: CSAQVGTEAFF
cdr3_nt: TGCAGTGCCCAAGTGGGCACTGAAGCTTTCTTT

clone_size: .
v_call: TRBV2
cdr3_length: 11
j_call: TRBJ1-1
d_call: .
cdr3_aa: CASSGIRGAFF
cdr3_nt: TGTGCCAGCAGTGGGATCAGGGGAGCTTTCTTT

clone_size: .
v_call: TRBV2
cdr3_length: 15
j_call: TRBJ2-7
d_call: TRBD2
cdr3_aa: CASKEEAGPHYEQYF
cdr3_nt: TGTGCCAGCAAAGAGGAAGCGGGGCCTCACTACGAGCAGTACTTC

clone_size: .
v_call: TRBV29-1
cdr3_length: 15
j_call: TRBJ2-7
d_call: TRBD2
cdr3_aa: CSVESIAGGLYEQYF
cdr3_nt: TGCAGCGTTGAGTCGATAGCGGGAGGGCTGTACGAGCAGTACTTC

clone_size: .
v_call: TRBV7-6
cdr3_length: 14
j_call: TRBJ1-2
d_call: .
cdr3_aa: CASSLAGGAGGYTF
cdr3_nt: TGTGCCAGCAGCTTAGCCGGGGGCGCGGGGGGCTACACCTTC

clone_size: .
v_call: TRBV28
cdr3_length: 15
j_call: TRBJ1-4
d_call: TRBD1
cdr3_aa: CASSLSGTGNEKLFF
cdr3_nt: TGTGCCAGCAGTTTATCCGGGACAGGGAATGAAAAACTGTTTTTT

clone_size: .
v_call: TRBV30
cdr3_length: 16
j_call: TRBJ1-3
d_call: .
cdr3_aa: CAWSADSVNSGNTIYF
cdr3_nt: TGTGCCTGGAGCGCGGACAGCGTAAACTCTGGAAACACCATATATTTT

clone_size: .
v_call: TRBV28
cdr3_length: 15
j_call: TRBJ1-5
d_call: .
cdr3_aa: CASSLLRDPYQPQHF
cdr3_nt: TGTGCCAGCAGTTTATTGAGGGACCCATATCAGCCCCAGCATTTT

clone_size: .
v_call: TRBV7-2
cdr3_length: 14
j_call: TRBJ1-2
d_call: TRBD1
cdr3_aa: CASSRRTGDNGYTF
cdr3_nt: TGTGCCAGCAGCCGAAGAACAGGGGACAATGGCTACACCTTC

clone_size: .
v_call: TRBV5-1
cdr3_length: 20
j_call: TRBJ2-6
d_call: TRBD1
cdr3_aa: CASSGTGVLLVGSGANVLTF
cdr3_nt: TGCGCCAGCAGCGGGACAGGGGTACTATTGGTGGGCTCTGGGGCCAACGTCCTGACTTTC

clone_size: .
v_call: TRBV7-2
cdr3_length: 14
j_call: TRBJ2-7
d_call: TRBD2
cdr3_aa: CASSQRLATNEQYF
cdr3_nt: TGTGCCAGCAGCCAAAGACTAGCAACTAACGAGCAGTACTTC

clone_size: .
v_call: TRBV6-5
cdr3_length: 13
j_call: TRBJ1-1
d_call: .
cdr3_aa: CASTEGLNTEAFF
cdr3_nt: TGTGCCAGCACAGAGGGCTTGAACACTGAAGCTTTCTTT

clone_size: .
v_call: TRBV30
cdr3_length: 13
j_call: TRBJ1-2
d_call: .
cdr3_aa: CAWSARGHYGYTF
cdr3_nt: TGTGCCTGGAGTGCCCGGGGACACTATGGCTACACCTTC

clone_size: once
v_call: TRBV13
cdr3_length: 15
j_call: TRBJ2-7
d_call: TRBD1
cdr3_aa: CASSPDRGSSYEQYF
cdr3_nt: TGTGCCAGCAGCCCGGACAGGGGAAGCTCCTACGAGCAGTACTTC

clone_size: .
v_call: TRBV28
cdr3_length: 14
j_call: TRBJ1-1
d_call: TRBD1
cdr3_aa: CASSQTGMNTEAFF
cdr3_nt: TGTGCCAGCAGCCAGACAGGGATGAACACTGAAGCTTTCTTT

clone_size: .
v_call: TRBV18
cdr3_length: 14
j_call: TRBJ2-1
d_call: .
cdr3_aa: CASSPRVDYNEQFF
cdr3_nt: TGTGCCAGCTCACCGAGAGTCGACTACAATGAGCAGTTCTTC

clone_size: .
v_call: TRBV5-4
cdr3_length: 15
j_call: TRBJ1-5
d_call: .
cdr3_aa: CASSLDGLSDQPQHF
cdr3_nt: TGTGCCAGCAGCTTGGATGGGCTTTCGGACCAGCCCCAGCATTTT

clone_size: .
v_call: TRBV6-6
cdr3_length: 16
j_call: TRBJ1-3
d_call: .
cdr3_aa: CASSYPLQSSGNTIYF
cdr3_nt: TGTGCCAGCAGTTACCCCCTACAGAGCTCTGGAAACACCATATATTTT

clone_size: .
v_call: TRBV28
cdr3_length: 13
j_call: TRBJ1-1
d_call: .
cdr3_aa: CASRRDVNTEAFF
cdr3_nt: TGTGCCAGCAGGAGGGATGTGAACACTGAAGCTTTCTTT

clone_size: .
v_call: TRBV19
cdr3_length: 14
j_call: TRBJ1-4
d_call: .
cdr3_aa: CASSIGGLNEKLFF
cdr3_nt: TGTGCCAGTAGTATCGGAGGGCTAAATGAAAAACTGTTTTTT

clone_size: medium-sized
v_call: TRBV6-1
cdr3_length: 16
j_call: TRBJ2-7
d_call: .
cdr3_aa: CASSDKRQLISYEQYF
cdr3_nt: TGTGCCAGCAGTGACAAGAGACAACTCATTTCCTACGAGCAGTACTTC

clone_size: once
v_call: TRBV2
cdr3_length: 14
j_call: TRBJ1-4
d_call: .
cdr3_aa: CASTGRRGNEKLFF
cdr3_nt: TGTGCCAGCACCGGACGGAGAGGGAATGAAAAACTGTTTTTT

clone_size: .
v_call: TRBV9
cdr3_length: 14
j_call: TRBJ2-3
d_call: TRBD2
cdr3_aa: CASSAGTTPDTQYF
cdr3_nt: TGTGCCAGCAGCGCGGGGACTACACCAGATACGCAGTATTTT

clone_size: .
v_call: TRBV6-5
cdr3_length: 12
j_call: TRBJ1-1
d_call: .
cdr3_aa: CASSLNGDEAFF
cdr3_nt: TGTGCCAGCAGTCTAAATGGAGATGAAGCTTTCTTT

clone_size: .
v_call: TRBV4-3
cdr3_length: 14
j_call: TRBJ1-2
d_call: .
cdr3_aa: CASSQDTGYYGYTF
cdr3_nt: TGCGCCAGCAGCCAAGATACGGGATACTATGGCTACACCTTC

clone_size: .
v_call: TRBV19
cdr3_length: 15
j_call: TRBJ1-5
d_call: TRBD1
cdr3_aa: CASSLPGGNNQPQHF
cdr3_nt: TGTGCCAGTAGTCTTCCAGGGGGCAACAATCAGCCCCAGCATTTT

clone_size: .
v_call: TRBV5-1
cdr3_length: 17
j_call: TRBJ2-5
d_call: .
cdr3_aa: CASSLSGMIGEQETQYF
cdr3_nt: TGCGCCAGCAGCTTATCAGGCATGATAGGGGAGCAAGAGACCCAGTACTTC

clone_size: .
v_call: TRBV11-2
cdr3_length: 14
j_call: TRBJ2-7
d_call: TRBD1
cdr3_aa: CASSLWTGSYEQYF
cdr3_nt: TGTGCCAGCAGCTTGTGGACAGGGTCCTACGAGCAGTACTTC

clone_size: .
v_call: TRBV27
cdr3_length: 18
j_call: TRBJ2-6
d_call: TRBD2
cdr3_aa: CASSRGLAGVSGANVLTF
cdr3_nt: TGTGCCAGCAGTCGGGGACTAGCGGGAGTCTCTGGGGCCAACGTCCTGACTTTC

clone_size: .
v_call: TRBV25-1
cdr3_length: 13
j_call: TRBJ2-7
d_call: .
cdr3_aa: CASRPWDSYEQYF
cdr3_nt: TGTGCCAGCCGCCCATGGGACTCCTACGAGCAGTACTTC

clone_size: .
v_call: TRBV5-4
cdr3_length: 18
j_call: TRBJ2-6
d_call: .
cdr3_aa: CASSFDFAGYSGANVLTF
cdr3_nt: TGTGCCAGCAGCTTCGATTTCGCCGGCTACTCTGGGGCCAACGTCCTGACTTTC

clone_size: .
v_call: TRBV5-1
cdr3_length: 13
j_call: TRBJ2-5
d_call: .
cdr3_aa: CASSLALTETQYF
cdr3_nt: TGCGCCAGCAGCTTGGCACTTACAGAGACCCAGTACTTC

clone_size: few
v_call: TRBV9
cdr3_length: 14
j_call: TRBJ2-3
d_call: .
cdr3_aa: CASSVVDIGDTQYF
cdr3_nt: TGTGCCAGCAGCGTAGTGGATATAGGGGATACGCAGTATTTT

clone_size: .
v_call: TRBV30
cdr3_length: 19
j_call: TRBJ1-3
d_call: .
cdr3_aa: CAWNYIRAPGPQSGNTIYF
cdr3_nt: TGTGCCTGGAATTACATACGGGCCCCGGGGCCACAATCTGGAAACACCATATATTTT